These 2 T cell receptor beta chains were all obtained from the same sample, sequenced in a study of blood T cell repertoires in COVID-19. Clones were sequenced by immunoSEQ multiplex PCR, and TCRdb holds only the in-frame ones, with some missing. The data contain 270,000 or so clones, around 93% of them singletons. The specimen was PBMCs or T cells enriched from blood (not recorded which). The receptor source for this set is a man aged 35 to 55 who had been exposed to COVID-19.

This chain links TRBV15 with TRBJ2-5; 9 nucleotides line up with TRBD2. J was trimmed by 2 bases and V by 0 bases; bases with no gene match: 10. In germline, CDR1 is LNHNV, CDR2 YYDKDF (reference sequence). This CDR3 contains 18 residues. DNA of the CDR3: TGTGCCACCAGCAGAGATATTAGGGCGGGAGGGAAACAAGAGACCCAGTACTTC. This encodes CATSRDIRAGGKQETQYF. The full variable domain, with the rest looked up from reference TRBV15 and TRBJ2-5, is DAMVIQNPRYQVTQFGKPVTLSCSQTLNHNVMYWYQQKSSQAPKLLFHYYDKDFNNEADTPDNFQSRRPNTSFCFLDIRSPGLGDTAMYLCATSRDIRAGGKQETQYFGPGTRLLVL.

This chain connects TRBV3-1 (or the pseudogene TRBV3-2) to TRBJ2-5, with D unclear. Per the germline V gene, CDR1 is LGHDT and CDR2 is YNNKEL (reference sequence). V lost 4 bases and J 5 bases, leaving 11 bases between the germline ends. The CDR3 consists of 13 residues. CDR3 residues: CASSLLDGETQYF. CDR3 DNA sequence: TGTGCCAGCAGCCTTCTAGATGGGGAGACCCAGTACTTC.